These 16 T cell receptor beta chains were sequenced from one sample in a study of blood T cell repertoires in COVID-19. The repertoire was sequenced with immunoSEQ multiplex PCR; TCRdb's copy has only in-frame clones and lacks some. Of some 120,000 clones detected, 80% to 85% appear once; the ten largest clones hold 3.5% to 4%. Sequenced: peripheral blood. These receptors were collected from a woman between 50 and 59 years old with acute or convalescent COVID-19.

The chain uses TRBV14 and TRBJ2-7; TRBD2 aligns across 9 bases. The trim removed 3 bases at V and 3 bases at J, leaving 9 bases unmatched. The CDR3 spans 16 residues. CDR1 and CDR2 from the germline V gene are SGHDN and FVKESK. The CDR3 region has the DNA TGTGCCAGCAGCCAGTTGGGAAGCGGGGGGAACTACGAGCAGTACTTC. Translating gives CASSQLGSGGNYEQYF.

V gene TRBV19 combines with J gene TRBJ2-3; 12 bases are shared with TRBD2. The germline V gene has CDR1 LNHDA and CDR2 SQIVND (reference sequence). The CDR3 covers 16 residues. V lost 5 bases to trimming and J lost 5 bases; unmatched junction nucleotides: 8. DNA for the CDR3: TGTGCCAGTAGTTTTTATGCGGGACTAGCGGGAGATACGCAGTATTTT. It is translated as CASSFYAGLAGDTQYF.

J is TRBJ2-5 and V is TRBV14, with TRBD1 as a possible D gene (5 bases). Germline CDR1 and CDR2: SGHDN and FVKESK. The V and J ends lost 1 base and 0 bases respectively, with 6 bases between them. This CDR3 is built from 14 residues. In DNA form, the CDR3 reads TGTGCCAGCAGCCAAGTCAGGGACCAAGAGACCCAGTACTTC. Translating it yields CASSQVRDQETQYF.

The chain links TRBV2 to TRBJ1-5; TRBD1 aligns across 7 bases. The trim removed 8 bases at V and 3 bases at J, leaving 16 bases unmatched. The germline V gene has CDR1 SNHLY and CDR2 FYNNEI. This CDR3 region has 17 residues. The CDR3 loop reads CASLGGFRDRANQPQHF. CDR3 bases: TGTGCCAGCCTGGGGGGTTTTCGGGACAGAGCCAATCAGCCCCAGCATTTT.

J is TRBJ1-1 and V is TRBV4-1; 7 bases line up with TRBD1. CDR3 length equals 14 residues. Germline V gene data show CDR1 as MGHRA and CDR2 as YSYEKL. The ends lost 6 bases at V and 3 bases at J; junction bases unmatched: 7. The CDR3 region has the DNA TGCGCCAGCAGTGACAGGGCGGTGGACACTGAAGCTTTCTTT. Translated, it gives CASSDRAVDTEAFF.

The chain is built from TRBV3-1 (or the pseudogene TRBV3-2) and TRBJ1-3, with D possibly being TRBD1 (5 bases). Germline assignment: CDR1 LGHDT and CDR2 YNNKEL (reference sequence). This CDR3 contains 15 residues. V was shortened by 0 bases and J by 0 bases, with 6 bases between the two germline ends. This chain's CDR3 is CASSQEGVSGNTIYF. CDR3 sequence (DNA): TGTGCCAGCAGCCAAGAAGGGGTCTCTGGAAACACCATATATTTT.

In nucleotides, the CDR3 is TGTGCCAGCAGTTACACATGGGGGGACTCACCCCTCCACTTT. This encodes CASSYTWGDSPLHF. The V gene is TRBV6-5, the J gene TRBJ1-6, with D possibly being TRBD1 (5 bases). V lost 2 bases, J lost 10 bases, and 12 bases lay in between. This CDR3 is built from 14 residues. Germline V gives CDR1 MNHEY, CDR2 SVGAGI.

The V gene is TRBV29-1, the J gene TRBJ2-7; 9 bases match TRBD1. The CDR3 has 13 residues. The ends lost 6 bases at V and 6 bases at J; junction bases unmatched: 9. Looked up from germline, CDR1 is SQVTM and CDR2 is ANQGSEA. CDR3 loop: CSVTGTGLSEQYF. The CDR3 nucleotides read TGCAGCGTGACCGGGACAGGGTTATCCGAGCAGTACTTC.

A few counts support this clone. V and J are TRBV27 and TRBJ1-2; the match to TRBD1 covers 9 bases. The CDR3 is 14 residues long. Losses at the gene ends were 5 bases for V and 7 bases for J; bases not matched to a gene: 8. The germline CDR1 and CDR2 sequences are MNHEY and SMNVEV (reference sequence). CDR3 nucleotides: TGTGCCAGCAGTCCCCCGGGACAGGGCTCTGGCTACACCTTC. Encoded protein: CASSPPGQGSGYTF.

The chain joins TRBV13 to TRBJ2-1, with 12 nucleotides matching TRBD2. The CDR3 is 19 residues long. V lost 1 base to trimming and J lost 8 bases; unmatched junction nucleotides: 15. CDR1 is PRHDT and CDR2 is FYEKMQ in the germline V gene (reference sequence). The CDR3 nucleotides are TGTGCCAGCAGCTTAGAGTCTCTTGGAGCTAGCGGGGGGGCCTATGAGCAGTTCTTC. Residues: CASSLESLGASGGAYEQFF. The full variable domain, in which reference TRBV13 and TRBJ2-1 provide the parts outside the CDR3, is AAGVIQSPRHLIKEKRETATLKCYPIPRHDTVYWYQQGPGQDPQFLISFYEKMQSDKGSIPDRFSAQQFSDYHSELNMSSLELGDSALYFCASSLESLGASGGAYEQFFGPGTRLTVL.

This clone was observed at least ten times. V gene TRBV6-5 combines with J gene TRBJ1-6; 9 bases are a match to TRBD1. Looked up from germline, CDR1 is MNHEY and CDR2 is SVGAGI. CDR3 length: 15 residues. Losses at the gene ends were 5 bases for V and 9 bases for J; bases not matched to a gene: 8. The CDR3 DNA follows: TGTGCCAGCAGTAAAACCGGGACAGGGTTTTCACCCCTCCACTTT. Encoded protein: CASSKTGTGFSPLHF.

This clone is a singleton in its sample. The chain has TRBV10-3 and TRBJ1-4; perhaps TRBD1 as D (5 bases). Trimming shortened V by 2 bases and J by 0 bases, and 25 bases separated the two germline ends. The CDR3 totals 21 residues. Per the germline V gene, CDR1 is ENHRY and CDR2 is SYGVKD. CDR3 sequence: CAISENLLRSGILATNEKLFF. In DNA, the CDR3 is TGTGCCATCAGTGAGAATCTGCTGAGGTCAGGGATCTTAGCAACTAATGAAAAACTGTTTTTT.

CDR3 protein: CASSHGLRGTRRGYTF. The CDR3 DNA sequence: TGTGCCAGCAGCCACGGCTTGCGGGGGACTAGGCGTGGCTACACCTTC. This chain joins TRBV3-1 (or the pseudogene TRBV3-2) and TRBJ1-2, with D perhaps matching TRBD1 (5 bases). Per the germline V gene, CDR1 is LGHDT and CDR2 is YNNKEL (reference sequence). The CDR3 loop spans 16 amino acids. V was trimmed by 3 bases and J by 7 bases, leaving 21 bases between them.

The chain is built from TRBV6-4 and TRBJ1-1; D ambiguous. Germline assignment: CDR1 MRHNA and CDR2 SNTAGT. The V end lost 6 bases, the J end lost 0 bases, and 8 bases lay between the germline ends. CDR3 length equals 13 residues. The CDR3 reads CASRAEMNTEAFF. CDR3 DNA sequence: TGTGCCAGCAGGGCAGAAATGAACACTGAAGCTTTCTTT.

This chain connects TRBV5-1 to TRBJ1-4, with TRBD1 identical over 7 bases. V dropped 4 bases and J dropped 2; count of bases not matched to a gene: 8. CDR3 size: 16 residues. Looked up from germline, CDR1 is SGHRS and CDR2 is YFSETQ. CDR3 sequence (DNA): TGCGCCAGCAGCATAAACCCGGGACAGACTAATGAAAAACTGTTTTTT. It is translated as CASSINPGQTNEKLFF.

The CDR3 sequence: CASSKTQGNYGYTF. DNA for the CDR3: TGTGCCAGCAGCAAAACACAGGGAAACTATGGCTACACCTTC. The chain combines TRBV7-8 with TRBJ1-2; TRBD1 is a possible D gene (6 bases). The CDR3 is 14 amino acids. V was clipped by 5 bases and J by 2 bases, with 12 bases between them. The germline V gene encodes CDR1 SGHVS and CDR2 FQNEAQ.